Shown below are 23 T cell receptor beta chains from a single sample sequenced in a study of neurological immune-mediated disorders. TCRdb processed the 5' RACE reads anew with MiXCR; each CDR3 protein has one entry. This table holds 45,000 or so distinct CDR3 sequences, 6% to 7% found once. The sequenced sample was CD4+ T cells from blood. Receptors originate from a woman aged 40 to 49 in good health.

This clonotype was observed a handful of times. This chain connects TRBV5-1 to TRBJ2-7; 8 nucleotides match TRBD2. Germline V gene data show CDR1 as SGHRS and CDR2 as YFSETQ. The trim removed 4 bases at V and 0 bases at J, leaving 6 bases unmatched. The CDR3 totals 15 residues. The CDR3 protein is CASSSSGGSSYEQYF. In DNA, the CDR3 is TGCGCCAGCAGCAGCTCGGGAGGGAGCTCCTACGAGCAGTACTTC.

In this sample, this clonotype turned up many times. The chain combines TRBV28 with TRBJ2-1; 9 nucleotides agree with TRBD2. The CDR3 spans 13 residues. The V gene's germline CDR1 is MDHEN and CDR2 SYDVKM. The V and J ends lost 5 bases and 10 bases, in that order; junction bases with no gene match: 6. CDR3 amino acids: CASSGGRAREQFF. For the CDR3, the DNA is TGTGCCAGCAGTGGCGGGAGGGCCCGGGAGCAGTTCTTC.

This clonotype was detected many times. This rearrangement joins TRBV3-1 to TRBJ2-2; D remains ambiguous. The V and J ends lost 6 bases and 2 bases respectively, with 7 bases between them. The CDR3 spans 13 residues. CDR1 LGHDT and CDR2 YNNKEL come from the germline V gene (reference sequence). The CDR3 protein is CASRNHNTGELFF. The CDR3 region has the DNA TGTGCCAGCAGGAATCATAACACCGGGGAGCTGTTTTTT.

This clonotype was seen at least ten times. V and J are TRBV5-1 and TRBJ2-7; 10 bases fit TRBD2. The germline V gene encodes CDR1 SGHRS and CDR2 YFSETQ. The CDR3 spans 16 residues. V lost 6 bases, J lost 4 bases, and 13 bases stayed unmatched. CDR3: CASTQRTSGTIYEQYF. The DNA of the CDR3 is TGCGCCAGCACCCAAAGGACTAGCGGAACAATTTACGAGCAGTACTTC.

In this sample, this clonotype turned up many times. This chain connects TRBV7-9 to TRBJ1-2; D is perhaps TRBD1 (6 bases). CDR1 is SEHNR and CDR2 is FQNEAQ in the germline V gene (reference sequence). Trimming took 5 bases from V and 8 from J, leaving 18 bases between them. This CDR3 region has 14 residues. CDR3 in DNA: TGTGCCAGCAGCCGTGACAGGTCCCAGGGGGGCTACACCTTC. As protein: CASSRDRSQGGYTF.

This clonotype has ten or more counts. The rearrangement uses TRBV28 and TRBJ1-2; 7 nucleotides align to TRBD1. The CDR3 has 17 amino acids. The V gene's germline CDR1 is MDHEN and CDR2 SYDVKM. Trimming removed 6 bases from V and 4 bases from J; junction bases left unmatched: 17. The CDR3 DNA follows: TGTGCCAGCAGCCGCTCCCGACAGGGATATAACCCCTATGGCTACACCTTC. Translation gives CASSRSRQGYNPYGYTF.

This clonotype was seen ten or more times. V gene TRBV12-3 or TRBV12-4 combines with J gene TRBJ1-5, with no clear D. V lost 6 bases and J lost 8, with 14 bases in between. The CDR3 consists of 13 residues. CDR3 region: CASSHDGAKPQHF. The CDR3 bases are TGTGCCAGCAGCCACGATGGCGCTAAGCCCCAGCATTTT.

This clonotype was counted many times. CDR3 sequence: CSARARGRSYEQYF. In nucleotides, the CDR3 is TGCAGTGCTAGAGCCCGCGGACGCTCCTACGAGCAGTACTTC. V gene TRBV20-1 combines with J gene TRBJ2-7; D uncertain. Germline CDR1 and CDR2: DFQATT and SNEGSKA (reference sequence). The CDR3 has 14 residues. V was cut by 1 base and J by 0 bases, with 10 bases left in between.

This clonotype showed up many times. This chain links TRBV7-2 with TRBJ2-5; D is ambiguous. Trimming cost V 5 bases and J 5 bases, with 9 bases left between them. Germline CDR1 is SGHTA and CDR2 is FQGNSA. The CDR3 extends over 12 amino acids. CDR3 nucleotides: TGTGCCAGCAGCCAGTTGAGGGAGACCCAGTACTTC. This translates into CASSQLRETQYF. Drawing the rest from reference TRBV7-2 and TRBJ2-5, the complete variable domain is GAGVSQSPSNKVTEKGKDVELRCDPISGHTALYWYRQSLGQGLEFLIYFQGNSAPDKSGLPSDRFSAERTGGSVSTLTIQRTQQEDSAVYLCASSQLRETQYFGPGTRLLVL.

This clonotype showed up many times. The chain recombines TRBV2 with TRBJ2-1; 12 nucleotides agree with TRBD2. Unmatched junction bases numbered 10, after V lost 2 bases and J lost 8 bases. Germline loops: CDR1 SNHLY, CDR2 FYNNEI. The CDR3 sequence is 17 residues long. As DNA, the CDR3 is TGTGCCAGCAGTGAACAGTTTAGGCTAGCGGGAGGGGATGAGCAGTTCTTC. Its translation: CASSEQFRLAGGDEQFF.

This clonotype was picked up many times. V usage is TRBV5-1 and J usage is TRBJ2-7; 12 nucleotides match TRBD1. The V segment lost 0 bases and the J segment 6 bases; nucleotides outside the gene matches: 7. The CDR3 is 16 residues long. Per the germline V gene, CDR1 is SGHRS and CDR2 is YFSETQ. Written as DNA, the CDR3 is TGCGCCAGCAGCTTGGGTGGGACAGGGGGCTTCGGCGAGCAGTACTTC. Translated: CASSLGGTGGFGEQYF.

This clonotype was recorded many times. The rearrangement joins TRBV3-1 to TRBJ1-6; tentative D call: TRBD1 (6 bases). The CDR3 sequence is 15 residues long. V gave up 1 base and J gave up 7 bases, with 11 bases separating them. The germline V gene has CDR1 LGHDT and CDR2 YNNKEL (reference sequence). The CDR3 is CASSQVGGSNSPLHF. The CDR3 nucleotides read TGTGCCAGCAGCCAAGTTGGGGGCAGCAATTCACCCCTCCACTTT.

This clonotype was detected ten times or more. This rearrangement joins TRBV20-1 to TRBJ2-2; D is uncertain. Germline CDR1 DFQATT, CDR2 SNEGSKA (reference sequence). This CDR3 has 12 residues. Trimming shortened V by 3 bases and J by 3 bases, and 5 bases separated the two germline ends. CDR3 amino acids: CSASYDTGELFF. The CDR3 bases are TGCAGTGCTAGTTACGACACCGGGGAGCTGTTTTTT.

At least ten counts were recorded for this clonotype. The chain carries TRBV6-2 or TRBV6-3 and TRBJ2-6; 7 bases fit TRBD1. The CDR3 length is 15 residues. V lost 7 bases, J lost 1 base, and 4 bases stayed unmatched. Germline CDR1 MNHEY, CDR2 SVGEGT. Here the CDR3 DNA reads TGTGCCAGCACACAGGGGATATCTGGGGCCAACGTCCTGACTTTC. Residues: CASTQGISGANVLTF.

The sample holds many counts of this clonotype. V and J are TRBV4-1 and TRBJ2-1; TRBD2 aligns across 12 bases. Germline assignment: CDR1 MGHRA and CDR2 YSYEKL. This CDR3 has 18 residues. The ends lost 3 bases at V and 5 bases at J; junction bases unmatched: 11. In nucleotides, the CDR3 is TGCGCCAGCAGCCACCCCCCAACTAGCGGGAGGTACCACAATGAGCAGTTCTTC. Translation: CASSHPPTSGRYHNEQFF.

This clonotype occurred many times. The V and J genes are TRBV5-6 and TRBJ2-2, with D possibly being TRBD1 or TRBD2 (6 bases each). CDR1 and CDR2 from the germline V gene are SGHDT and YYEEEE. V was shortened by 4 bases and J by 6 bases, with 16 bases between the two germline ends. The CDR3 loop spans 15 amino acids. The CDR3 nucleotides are TGTGCCAGCAGCGTGGGGGGCCCCGGGGCCGGGGAGCTGTTTTTT. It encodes CASSVGGPGAGELFF.

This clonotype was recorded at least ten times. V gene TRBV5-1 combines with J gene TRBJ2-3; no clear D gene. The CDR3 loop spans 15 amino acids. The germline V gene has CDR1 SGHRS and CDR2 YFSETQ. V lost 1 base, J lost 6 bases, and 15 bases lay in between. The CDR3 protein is CASSLPTSGWDTQYF. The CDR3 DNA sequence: TGCGCCAGCAGCTTGCCTACCTCTGGTTGGGATACGCAGTATTTT.

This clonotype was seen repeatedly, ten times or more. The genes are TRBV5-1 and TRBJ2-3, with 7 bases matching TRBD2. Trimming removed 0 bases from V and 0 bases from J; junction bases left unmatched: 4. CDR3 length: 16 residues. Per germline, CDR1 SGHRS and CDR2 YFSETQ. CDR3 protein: CASSLAAGVSTDTQYF. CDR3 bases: TGCGCCAGCAGCTTGGCTGCGGGAGTAAGCACAGATACGCAGTATTTT.

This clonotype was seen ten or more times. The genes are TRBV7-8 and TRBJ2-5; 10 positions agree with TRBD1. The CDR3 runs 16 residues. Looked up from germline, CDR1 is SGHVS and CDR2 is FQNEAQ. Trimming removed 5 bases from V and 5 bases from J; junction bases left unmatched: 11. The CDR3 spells CASSTLTGGFRETQYF. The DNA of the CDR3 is TGTGCCAGCAGCACCCTGACAGGGGGCTTCCGGGAGACCCAGTACTTC. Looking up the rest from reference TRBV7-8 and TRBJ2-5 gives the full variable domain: GAGVSQSPRYKVAKRGQDVALRCDPISGHVSLFWYQQALGQGPEFLTYFQNEAQLDKSGLPSDRFFAERPEGSVSTLKIQRTQQEDSAVYLCASSTLTGGFRETQYFGPGTRLLVL.

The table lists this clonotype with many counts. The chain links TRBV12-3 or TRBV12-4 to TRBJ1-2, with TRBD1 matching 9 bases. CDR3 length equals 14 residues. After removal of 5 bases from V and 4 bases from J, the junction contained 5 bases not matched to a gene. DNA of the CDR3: TGTGCCAGCAGTCTCGGGACAGGGATCTATGGCTACACCTTC. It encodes CASSLGTGIYGYTF.

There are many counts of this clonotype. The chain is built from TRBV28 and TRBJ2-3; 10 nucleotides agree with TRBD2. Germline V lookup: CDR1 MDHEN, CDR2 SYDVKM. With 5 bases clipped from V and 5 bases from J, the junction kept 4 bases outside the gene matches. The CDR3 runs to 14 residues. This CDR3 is CASSSGRARDTQYF. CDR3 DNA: TGTGCCAGCAGTAGCGGGAGGGCACGAGATACGCAGTATTTT.

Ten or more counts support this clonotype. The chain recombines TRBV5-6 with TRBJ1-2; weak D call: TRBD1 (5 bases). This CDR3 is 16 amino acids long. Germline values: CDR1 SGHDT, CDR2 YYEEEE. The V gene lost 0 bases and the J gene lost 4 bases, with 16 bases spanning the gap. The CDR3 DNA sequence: TGTGCCAGCAGCTTGGACAGCTCACAGGCGTTCTATGGCTACACCTTC. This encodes CASSLDSSQAFYGYTF.

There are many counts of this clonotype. CDR3 coding DNA: TGCGCCAGCAGCTTGTTTAGCCAGGGCTCTGGGGCCAACGTCCTGACTTTC. This translates into CASSLFSQGSGANVLTF. The gene calls are TRBV5-1 and TRBJ2-6; D perhaps matches TRBD1 (5 bases). The germline V and J ends were trimmed by 1 base and 0 bases, with 11 bases remaining between them. The CDR3 has 17 residues. Germline loops: CDR1 SGHRS, CDR2 YFSETQ.